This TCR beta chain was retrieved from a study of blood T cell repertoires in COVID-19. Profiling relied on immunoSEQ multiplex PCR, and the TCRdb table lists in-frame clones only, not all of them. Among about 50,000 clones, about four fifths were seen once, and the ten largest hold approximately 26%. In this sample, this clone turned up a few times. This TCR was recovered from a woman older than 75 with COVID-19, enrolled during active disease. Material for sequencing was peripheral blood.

The CDR3 region has the DNA TGCGCCAGCAGCCTTACAGGGGTACGGCTTCCATACGAGCAGTACTTC. It encodes CASSLTGVRLPYEQYF. The gene calls are TRBV4-1 and TRBJ2-7, with 7 bases lining up with TRBD1. V trimming: 4 bases; J trimming: 4 bases; junction bases outside the gene matches: 13. Germline-derived CDR1 and CDR2 are MGHRA and YSYEKL. The CDR3 is 16 amino acids.